One and the same sample provided the 19 T cell receptor beta chains below, sequenced in a study of T cells in Graves' hyperthyroidism and ophthalmopathy. Using RNA transcripts as the source, TCR beta CDR3 regions were amplified. During a first-round RT-PCR of the TCR CDR3, the HTBI primer set was used. TCRdb redid the calling of the multiplex PCR reads with MiXCR, one entry per CDR3 protein. The data contain approximately 370,000 distinct CDR3 sequences, about 15% of them singletons. Sample: blood. Receptors originate from a woman aged 30 to 39 with Graves' hyperthyroidism.

V usage is TRBV20-1 and J usage is TRBJ1-5, with unresolved D. The CDR3 spans 13 residues. Deletions cut 1 base from V and 6 bases from J, with 10 bases between. Germline values: CDR1 DFQATT, CDR2 SNEGSKA (reference sequence). CDR3 coding DNA: TGCAGTGCTAGAGCCATCAGTCGTCAGCCCCAGCATTTT. Translation gives CSARAISRQPQHF.

This sequence joins TRBV5-1 and TRBJ2-7; 10 nucleotides align to TRBD2. The V segment lost 0 bases and the J segment 0 bases; nucleotides outside the gene matches: 3. The CDR3 is 16 residues long. The V gene's germline CDR1 is SGHRS and CDR2 YFSETQ. As DNA, the CDR3 is TGCGCCAGCAGCTTGGCGACTAGCGGGTTCTCCTACGAGCAGTACTTC. Its translation is CASSLATSGFSYEQYF.

This rearrangement joins TRBV28 to TRBJ2-3, with a weak D call TRBD1 (5 bases). The germline V gene has CDR1 MDHEN and CDR2 SYDVKM. Trimming took 1 base from V and 6 from J, leaving 14 bases between them. The CDR3 is 15 amino acids. The CDR3 coding sequence is TGTGCCAGCAGTTTATCGCAGGGCCGGCCGGATACGCAGTATTTT. The encoded protein is CASSLSQGRPDTQYF.

V is TRBV14 and J is TRBJ1-2; 7 nucleotides align to TRBD1. The CDR3 has 15 amino acids. The V gene end was trimmed by 0 bases and the J gene end by 4 bases; junction bases not matched to a gene: 5. Germline-derived CDR1 and CDR2 are SGHDN and FVKESK. CDR3 DNA sequence: TGTGCCAGCAGCCAAGACGGGACAGTATTCTATGGCTACACCTTC. This codes for CASSQDGTVFYGYTF.

In its sample, this clonotype was seen a few times. The V gene is TRBV25-1, the J gene TRBJ2-7; the D call may be TRBD1 or TRBD2 (5 bases each). Germline values: CDR1 MGHDK, CDR2 SYGVNS. This CDR3 is 12 amino acids long. The ends were cut back, 7 bases at V and 4 bases at J, with 11 bases in the middle. The CDR3 region is CASNEGLYEQYF. CDR3 DNA sequence: TGTGCCAGCAATGAGGGGTTGTACGAGCAGTACTTC.

This clonotype was detected ten times or more. The chain is built from TRBV20-1 and TRBJ2-7, with D tentatively TRBD1 or TRBD2 (6 bases each). Per germline, CDR1 DFQATT and CDR2 SNEGSKA (reference sequence). The CDR3 runs 14 residues. Trimming cost V 2 bases and J 1 base, with 12 bases left between them. The CDR3 protein is CSARWGAHSYEQYF. The CDR3 bases are TGCAGTGCTAGATGGGGGGCCCATTCCTACGAGCAGTACTTC.

This clonotype came up many times. This CDR3 reads CASSLGAGGADTQYF. DNA of the CDR3: TGCGCCAGCAGCTTGGGAGCGGGAGGCGCAGATACGCAGTATTTT. The gene calls are TRBV5-1 and TRBJ2-3, with 9 bases lining up with TRBD2. This CDR3 spans 15 amino acids. Trimming removed 0 bases from V and 4 bases from J; junction bases left unmatched: 3. Germline assignment: CDR1 SGHRS and CDR2 YFSETQ.

This clonotype has a count of ten or more. V is TRBV18 and J is TRBJ2-5; 9 nucleotides align to TRBD1. V shed 4 bases, J shed 5 bases, and the junction held 8 bases outside the gene matches. The V gene's germline CDR1 is KGHSH and CDR2 LQKENI. The CDR3 covers 15 residues. The CDR3: CASSHGQGRGETQYF. DNA for the CDR3: TGTGCCAGCTCACACGGACAGGGGCGCGGTGAGACCCAGTACTTC.

This clonotype turned up a few times. The rearrangement uses TRBV28 and TRBJ1-1, with D unresolved. The germline CDR1 and CDR2 sequences are MDHEN and SYDVKM. CDR3 size: 13 residues. Trimming removed 4 bases from V and 4 bases from J, with 10 bases in between. The CDR3 is CASSSLRSTEAFF. The CDR3 DNA reads TGTGCCAGCAGTTCATTAAGAAGCACTGAAGCTTTCTTT.

The sample holds many counts of this clonotype. The chain joins TRBV20-1 to TRBJ2-7; D gene unclear. V was pared by 0 bases and J by 1 base, with 7 bases between. The V gene's germline CDR1 is DFQATT and CDR2 SNEGSKA (reference sequence). The CDR3 is 13 residues long. In DNA, the CDR3 is TGCAGTGCTAGAGACCCGAATTCCTACGAGCAGTACTTC. Translation gives CSARDPNSYEQYF.

This clonotype was counted many times. The chain combines TRBV5-6 with TRBJ2-3, with 9 bases matching TRBD1. V shed 4 bases and J 3 bases; nucleotides not matched to a gene: 9. The germline CDR1 and CDR2 sequences are SGHDT and YYEEEE. There are 16 residues in the CDR3. In DNA form, the CDR3 reads TGTGCCAGCAGCCGACGGGACAGGGTGATAACAGATACGCAGTATTTT. It yields the protein CASSRRDRVITDTQYF.

This clonotype has at least ten counts. The rearrangement uses TRBV20-1 and TRBJ2-1, with 8 bases fitting TRBD2. CDR1 is DFQATT and CDR2 is SNEGSKA in the germline V gene (reference sequence). This CDR3 is built from 16 residues. The V and J ends lost 6 bases and 0 bases, in that order; junction bases with no gene match: 10. Here the CDR3 reads CSAPVPLAASYNEQFF. The CDR3 nucleotides read TGCAGTGCCCCCGTCCCACTAGCGGCCTCCTACAATGAGCAGTTCTTC.

In this sample, this clonotype turned up many times. This chain connects TRBV5-1 to TRBJ2-1; the match to TRBD2 covers 9 bases. With 1 base clipped from V and 8 bases from J, the junction kept 10 bases outside the gene matches. Germline V lookup: CDR1 SGHRS, CDR2 YFSETQ. The CDR3 has 16 amino acids. Here the CDR3 reads CASSLNAASGIHEQFF. CDR3 coding DNA: TGCGCCAGCAGCTTGAATGCGGCTAGCGGGATCCATGAGCAGTTCTTC.

This clonotype was seen repeatedly, ten times or more. The V and J genes are TRBV24-1 and TRBJ2-5; D perhaps matches TRBD1 (6 bases). The CDR3 is made up of 14 amino acids. V was pared by 3 bases and J by 4 bases, with 11 bases between. Germline loops: CDR1 KGHDR, CDR2 SFDVKD. The CDR3 nucleotides read TGTGCCACCAGTGATCCCGGACAGCTAGAGACCCAGTACTTC. Protein: CATSDPGQLETQYF.

The chain recombines TRBV5-5 with TRBJ2-5; D remains ambiguous. Germline-derived CDR1 and CDR2 are SGHKS and YYEKEE (reference sequence). The V end was cut by 1 base, the J end by 4 bases, with 11 bases between. CDR3 length equals 14 residues. CDR3 coding DNA: TGTGCCAGCAGCTTGCTACAGAACTTAGAGACCCAGTACTTC. Protein product: CASSLLQNLETQYF.

Concerning this clonotype itself: A much bigger clone sits one base away, suggesting this may be a read error. This chain's CDR3 is CASSQTDSSAFF. DNA for the CDR3: TGTGCCAGCAGCCAGACGGACAGTTCGGCTTTCTTT. This rearrangement joins TRBV3-1 to TRBJ1-1; a possible D gene is TRBD1 (6 bases). The CDR3 totals 12 residues. CDR1 and CDR2 (germline): LGHDT, YNNKEL (reference sequence). Trimming cost V 3 bases and J 11 bases, with 13 bases left between them. The whole variable domain, remainder taken from reference TRBV3-1 and TRBJ1-1, is DTAVSQTPKYLVTQMGNDKSIKCEQNLGHDTMYWYKQDSKKFLKIMFSYNNKELIINETVPNRFSPKSPDKAHLNLHINSLELGDSAVYFCASSQTDSSAFFGQGTRLTVV.

The gene calls are TRBV20-1 and TRBJ2-7; 9 bases fit TRBD1. CDR1 is DFQATT, CDR2 SNEGSKA, per germline (reference sequence). V shed 3 bases and J 3 bases; nucleotides not matched to a gene: 9. This CDR3 contains 15 residues. As DNA, the CDR3 is TGCAGTGCTAGTGTTCACAGGGGGCGAGGCTACGAGCAGTACTTC. Residues: CSASVHRGRGYEQYF.

The chain recombines TRBV9 with TRBJ2-1; D is perhaps TRBD2 (5 bases). V was shortened by 4 bases and J by 6 bases, with 8 bases between the two germline ends. Germline assignment: CDR1 SGDLS and CDR2 YYNGEE. The CDR3 runs to 12 residues. CDR3 in DNA: TGTGCCAGCAGCATTCGGGGCAATGAGCAGTTCTTC. It encodes CASSIRGNEQFF.

This clonotype occurred many times. The J gene is TRBJ1-2, the V gene TRBV2; tentatively, D is TRBD1 (6 bases). The CDR3 has 14 residues. Trimming took off 4 bases at V and 4 bases at J, with 13 bases between the two ends. CDR1 is SNHLY and CDR2 is FYNNEI in the germline V gene. This CDR3 reads CASSGQGGIYGYTF. CDR3 nucleotides: TGTGCCAGCAGTGGACAAGGGGGAATCTATGGCTACACCTTC.